The rows below give T cell receptor beta chains drawn from one sample of a study of T cell responses to AZD1222 COVID-19 vaccine. Libraries were prepared by immunoSEQ multiplex PCR; TCRdb keeps only in-frame clonotypes and omits some of them. The sample gives some 120,000 clones, about nine tenths of which show up once; around 7.8% is in the top ten. This specimen was peripheral blood, taken on day 0 of AZD1222 vaccination. These TCRs come from an adult in good health. Both conserved end residues are part of each CDR3. D genes are given only for firm matches. Clone size is given for some rows only: seen once, a few or many times, or a class if the clone is expanded.

v_gene	j_gene	d_gene	abundance	len	CDR3aa	CDR3nt
TRBV10-1	TRBJ1-1	TRBD1	.	16	CASSPDRGLGNTEAFF	TGCGCCAGCAGTCCCGACAGGGGGCTGGGGAACACTGAAGCTTTCTTT
TRBV7-6	TRBJ2-7	.	once	15	CASSLEKGGLSEQYF	TGTGCCAGCAGCTTAGAAAAGGGGGGCCTCTCCGAGCAGTACTTC
TRBV6-2/TRBV6-3	TRBJ1-1	.	.	17	CASSYRLRRLGNTEAFF	TGTGCCAGCAGTTACCGGTTGAGACGGCTGGGGAACACTGAAGCTTTCTTT
TRBV5-4	TRBJ2-7	.	few	13	CASSFPASYEQYF	TGTGCCAGCAGCTTTCCCGCCTCCTACGAGCAGTACTTC
TRBV7-8	TRBJ2-7	.	once	12	CASSLALYEQYF	TGTGCCAGCAGCTTAGCTCTCTACGAGCAGTACTTC
TRBV4-1	TRBJ1-2	.	.	15	CASSPSPTGNYGYTF	TGCGCCAGCAGCCCCTCACCCACTGGAAACTATGGCTACACCTTC
TRBV6-5	TRBJ1-2	.	once	13	CASSPRQTTGYTF	TGTGCCAGCAGTCCCCGACAGACTACTGGCTACACCTTC
TRBV19	TRBJ1-5	.	few	12	CASSILHQPQHF	TGTGCCAGTAGTATTCTTCATCAGCCCCAGCATTTT
TRBV20-1	TRBJ1-1	.	once	14	CSASQFGGGTEAFF	TGCAGTGCTAGTCAATTCGGCGGGGGCACTGAAGCTTTCTTT
TRBV2	TRBJ2-7	.	.	14	CASSEAPYLSEQYF	TGTGCCAGCAGTGAAGCTCCATACTTATCCGAGCAGTACTTC
TRBV3-1/TRBV3-2	TRBJ1-5	.	.	15	CASSQDHRANQPQHF	TGTGCCAGCAGCCAAGATCACAGGGCGAATCAGCCCCAGCATTTT
TRBV12-5	TRBJ1-1	.	.	12	CASGLVPGEAFF	TGTGCTAGTGGTTTGGTTCCGGGAGAAGCTTTCTTT
TRBV5-6	TRBJ1-4	.	.	14	CASSLGREDEKLFF	TGTGCCAGCAGCTTGGGAAGGGAAGATGAAAAACTGTTTTTT
TRBV6-6	TRBJ2-1	.	.	17	CASSRRTASNGGNEQFF	TGTGCCAGCAGTCGCCGGACCGCCTCTAACGGTGGGAATGAGCAGTTCTTC
TRBV5-1	TRBJ2-3	.	.	16	CASRFNPKISTDTQYF	TGCGCCAGCAGATTTAACCCCAAGATTAGCACAGATACGCAGTATTTT
TRBV30	TRBJ2-1	.	.	15	CAWSIERPSYNEQFF	TGTGCCTGGAGTATCGAGCGGCCTTCCTACAATGAGCAGTTCTTC
TRBV19	TRBJ2-3	TRBD2	.	16	CASSLGLAGITDTQYF	TGTGCCAGTAGTTTAGGACTAGCGGGGATCACAGATACGCAGTATTTT